This T cell receptor (beta chain) was sequenced during a study of T cell responses to AZD1222 COVID-19 vaccine. Study-wide points: A mostly white British donor set with more females was recruited, and clonal diversity was possibly underestimated. Following two doses of AZD1222, Spike-specific TCR breadth and depth rose.

Combined were second doses at about 4 or about 12 weeks. The protocol was immunoSEQ multiplex PCR, while the TCRdb copy is restricted to in-frame clones and leaves out a portion. The data contain around 130,000 clones, 86% of them seen just once; the ten biggest clones take up 3%. Comments on this clone: Its antigen is currently unknown.

This TCR was recovered from an adult who received the AZD1222 COVID-19 vaccine. The sequencing here drew on peripheral blood, taken 28 days after the second AZD1222 dose.

This CDR3 reads CASSRASSYNSPLHF. In DNA, the CDR3 is TGTGCCAGTAGTCGGGCTAGCTCCTATAATTCACCCCTCCACTTT. This chain uses TRBV19 with TRBJ1-6, with D unclear. CDR3 length equals 15 residues. V was cut by 5 bases and J by 0 bases, with 8 bases left in between. CDR1 and CDR2 from the germline V gene are LNHDA and SQIVND (reference sequence).